Below are 11 T cell receptor beta chains sequenced from a single sample in a study of blood T cell repertoires in COVID-19. Profiling relied on immunoSEQ multiplex PCR, and the TCRdb table lists in-frame clones only, not all of them. The data show roughly 86,000 clones, around 82% seen once. The sample comprised peripheral blood. These receptors originate from a man in his forties or fifties who had recovered from COVID-19.

The chain couples TRBV9 to TRBJ2-2; D remains unclear. V shed 1 base and J shed 1 base, with 8 bases lying between them. CDR3 length: 15 amino acids. Germline V gives CDR1 SGDLS, CDR2 YYNGEE. Here the CDR3 DNA reads TGTGCCAGCAGCGTACAGTTGCAGAACACCGGGGAGCTGTTTTTT. Translated: CASSVQLQNTGELFF.

V and J are TRBV5-4 and TRBJ1-6, with 9 positions matching TRBD1. The CDR3 runs to 16 residues. CDR1 SGHNT and CDR2 YYREEE come from the germline V gene (reference sequence). V was pared by 3 bases and J by 6 bases, with 7 bases of the junction left unmatched. As DNA, the CDR3 is TGTGCCAGCAGCTCCGACGGGACAGGGTCTAATTCACCCCTCCACTTT. Protein sequence: CASSSDGTGSNSPLHF. Using reference TRBV5-4 and TRBJ1-6 for the parts outside the CDR3, the full variable domain is ETGVTQSPTHLIKTRGQQVTLRCSSQSGHNTVSWYQQALGQGPQFIFQYYREEENGRGNFPPRFSGLQFPNYSSELNVNALELDDSALYLCASSSDGTGSNSPLHFGNGTRLTVT.

The chain combines TRBV5-4 with TRBJ1-1; D is undetermined. The CDR3 extends over 14 amino acids. Germline-derived CDR1 and CDR2 are SGHNT and YYREEE (reference sequence). V was pared by 1 base and J by 1 base, with 8 bases between. The CDR3 region is CASSLPSENTEAFF. CDR3 DNA sequence: TGTGCCAGCAGCTTGCCCTCAGAGAACACTGAAGCTTTCTTT.

A few counts support this clone. The chain employs TRBV5-1 and TRBJ2-6; D not resolved. Trimming cost V 4 bases and J 0 bases, with 5 bases left between them. The CDR3 runs to 14 residues. Looked up from germline, CDR1 is SGHRS and CDR2 is YFSETQ. This CDR3 reads CASSPFSGANVLTF. DNA for the CDR3: TGCGCCAGCAGCCCGTTCTCTGGGGCCAACGTCCTGACTTTC. The variable domain in full, with the rest retrieved from reference TRBV5-1 and TRBJ2-6, is KAGVTQTPRYLIKTRGQQVTLSCSPISGHRSVSWYQQTPGQGLQFLFEYFSETQRNKGNFPGRFSGRQFSNSRSEMNVSTLELGDSALYLCASSPFSGANVLTFGAGSRLTVL.

This rearrangement joins TRBV6-5 to TRBJ1-4; a weak D match, TRBD1 (5 bases). In germline, CDR1 is MNHEY, CDR2 SVGAGI. The CDR3 is made up of 16 amino acids. The germline V and J ends were trimmed by 4 bases and 7 bases, with 19 bases remaining between them. The CDR3 nucleotides are TGTGCCAGCAGTTTAACTGCAGGGTCACGAAGTGAAAAACTGTTTTTT. Protein: CASSLTAGSRSEKLFF.

The chain joins TRBV19 to TRBJ1-1, with a weak D call TRBD1 (5 bases). Looked up from germline, CDR1 is LNHDA and CDR2 is SQIVND (reference sequence). The V and J ends lost 3 bases and 1 base respectively, with 18 bases between them. This CDR3 spans 17 amino acids. The CDR3 sequence is CASSILQGYATNTEAFF. CDR3 in DNA: TGTGCCAGTAGTATTCTCCAGGGCTATGCGACGAACACTGAAGCTTTCTTT.

The gene calls are TRBV15 and TRBJ2-1; maybe TRBD1 (5 bases). The length of the CDR3 is 15 residues. CDR1 and CDR2 from the germline V gene are LNHNV and YYDKDF (reference sequence). Between the trimmed V and J ends, which lost 4 bases and 4 bases, there was a span of 14 bases. Written as DNA, the CDR3 is TGTGCCACCAGCACAGGCGACAGTCCTTACAATGAGCAGTTCTTC. Its translation: CATSTGDSPYNEQFF.

The J gene is TRBJ2-3, the V gene TRBV9; 7 nucleotides agree with TRBD2. Germline V lookup: CDR1 SGDLS, CDR2 YYNGEE. The CDR3 length is 15 residues. Unmatched junction bases numbered 10, after V lost 3 bases and J lost 6 bases. CDR3 loop: CASSASGWGTDTQYF. DNA of the CDR3: TGTGCCAGCAGCGCTAGCGGCTGGGGGACTGATACGCAGTATTTT.

The rearrangement joins TRBV2 to TRBJ1-1, with D hard to call. Trimming stripped 6 bases from V and 3 bases from J, with 11 bases between. CDR3 length: 13 amino acids. Germline lookup yields CDR1 SNHLY and CDR2 FYNNEI. CDR3: CASRNVPDTEAFF. CDR3 nucleotide sequence: TGTGCCAGCAGAAACGTCCCGGACACTGAAGCTTTCTTT.

This clone was counted a few times. The chain couples TRBV5-8 to TRBJ2-7; 8 nucleotides match TRBD1. This CDR3 region has 14 residues. J lost 2 bases, V lost 5 bases, and 6 bases had no gene match. Looked up from germline, CDR1 is SGHTS and CDR2 is YDEGEE. In DNA form, the CDR3 reads TGTGCCAGCAGAAGACAGGGGACAGCCTACGAGCAGTACTTC. Residues: CASRRQGTAYEQYF.

V usage is TRBV6-1 and J usage is TRBJ1-1; D remains unclear. Trimming stripped 2 bases from V and 2 bases from J, with 12 bases between. CDR3 length: 15 amino acids. Germline lookup yields CDR1 MNHNS and CDR2 SASEGT. The CDR3: CASSERPRQNTEAFF. The CDR3 nucleotides read TGTGCCAGCAGTGAAAGGCCCCGACAAAACACTGAAGCTTTCTTT.